The source of this T cell receptor (beta chain) is a study of blood T cell repertoires in COVID-19. Study context: Samples of COVID-19 (acute and convalescent) were obtained from the United States, Italy and Spain.

Methods used by the authors: The assay estimated nucleated cells by amplifying reference gene primers. The method was immunoSEQ multiplex PCR; TCRdb's version includes in-frame clones alone and lacks a portion of them. Clone size and V and J calls were adopted from that table, with D and trimming inferred from the DNA. The table has approximately 210,000 clones, approximately 80% seen once. In germline, CDR1 is SGHNT, CDR2 YYREEE (reference sequence). There are 16 residues in the CDR3. J was trimmed by 5 bases and V by 3 bases; bases with no gene match: 11. The genes are TRBV5-4 and TRBJ2-5; 9 bases fit TRBD2. The sequence was obtained from a woman over 75 with COVID-19, enrolled during active disease. Specimen: peripheral blood. The CDR3 DNA is TGTGCCAGCAGCTACGGGAGTAGCGGGAGTCGGGAGACCCAGTACTTC. It codes for CASSYGSSGSRETQYF.